Sequencing of this T cell receptor beta chain was carried out in a study of Graves' ophthalmopathy and Graves' hyperthyroidism. General study results and limits: A majority of expanded thyroid clonotypes exceeding 0.001 frequency were likewise present in blood.

RNA transcripts provided the template for amplifying TCR beta CDR3 regions. A first-round RT-PCR used HTBI primers, followed by a second-round multiplex PCR. One entry per CDR3 protein, called by TCRdb with MiXCR from the multiplex PCR reads. Found here are about 400,000 distinct CDR3 sequences, about 16% of them singletons; the top ten hold 1.5% to 2%. Many counts were recorded for this clonotype. Its target is not known. Germline CDR1 MNHEY, CDR2 SVGAGI. V lost 2 bases and J 6 bases, leaving 8 bases between the germline ends. This CDR3 is built from 13 residues. The material sequenced was peripheral blood. This sequence joins TRBV6-5 and TRBJ1-5; D is possibly TRBD1 (6 bases). This sequence originates from a woman aged 18-29 years with Graves' ophthalmopathy. DNA for the CDR3: TGTGCCAGCAGTTACCAGGGGAGTCAGCCCCAGCATTTT. It codes for CASSYQGSQPQHF.